Below are 5 T cell receptor beta chains sequenced from a single sample in a study of T cells in Graves' hyperthyroidism and ophthalmopathy. What was amplified from RNA transcripts were TCR beta CDR3 regions. The HTBI primer set served for first-round RT-PCR of the TCR CDR3. TCRdb independently ran MiXCR on the multiplex PCR reads; one entry per CDR3 protein. The sample has about 160,000 distinct CDR3 sequences; roughly 9.4% are singletons. The sample consisted of blood. All receptors derive from a woman between 18 and 29 years old with Graves' hyperthyroidism that later progressed to Graves' ophthalmopathy.

There are many counts of this clonotype. The chain employs TRBV30 and TRBJ2-2, with D possibly being TRBD1 (5 bases). Trimming stripped 0 bases from V and 7 bases from J, with 9 bases between. The CDR3 spans 13 residues. Germline V CDR1 and CDR2: GTSNPN, SVGIG (reference sequence). This CDR3 is CAWSVHRIGELFF. CDR3 coding DNA: TGTGCCTGGAGTGTACACAGGATCGGGGAGCTGTTTTTT.

The chain employs TRBV4-2 and TRBJ2-1, with TRBD2 identical over 8 bases. The CDR3 has 16 residues. Germline CDR1 LGHNA, CDR2 YNFKEQ. J gave up 1 base and V 3 bases, and 5 bases lay outside the gene matches. DNA for the CDR3: TGTGCCAGCAGCCATAAACGGGAGGGGTCCTACAATGAGCAGTTCTTC. It yields the protein CASSHKREGSYNEQFF.

This clonotype was seen many times. The chain uses TRBV6-5 and TRBJ2-7, with unresolved D. CDR1 is MNHEY, CDR2 SVGAGI, per germline. The V gene lost 0 bases and the J gene lost 0 bases, with 9 bases spanning the gap. The CDR3 has 15 residues. CDR3 nucleotides: TGTGCCAGCAGTTACTCACCCGGGCGCTCCTACGAGCAGTACTTC. This translates into CASSYSPGRSYEQYF.

This clonotype has ten or more counts. The rearrangement links TRBV2 to TRBJ2-3; D is perhaps TRBD1 or TRBD2 (5 bases each). V lost 11 bases and J lost 4, with 19 bases in between. This CDR3 region has 14 residues. Germline V gives CDR1 SNHLY, CDR2 FYNNEI. The CDR3 DNA reads as TGTGCCTCTCAAGGCGGAAGGGGAGCAGATACGCAGTATTTT. Protein product: CASQGGRGADTQYF.

The V and J genes are TRBV20-1 and TRBJ2-1, with 9 bases lining up with TRBD2. Trimming at V came to 1 base and at J to 2 bases, leaving 12 bases not matched to a gene. Germline V lookup: CDR1 DFQATT, CDR2 SNEGSKA (reference sequence). There are 18 residues in the CDR3. The CDR3 loop reads CSARGRSRLAETYNEQFF. CDR3 nucleotides: TGCAGTGCTAGAGGGCGCTCGAGACTAGCGGAGACCTACAATGAGCAGTTCTTC.